This T cell receptor beta chain emerged from a study of blood T cells in healthy people across ages. Concerning this clonotype: Its antigen is unknown.

General observations from the study: Fewer expanded clones and more diversity marked long-lived versus aged donors.

The CDR3 runs to 15 residues. CDR1 SQVTM and CDR2 ANQGSEA come from the germline V gene. Combining a sample-barcoded 5' primer with a J-beta primer mix, a second PCR ran for about 7 to 11 cycles. One entry per CDR3 protein results from TCRdb running MiXCR on the 5' RACE reads. This table has 800,000 to 950,000 distinct CDR3 sequences, 25% to 30% appearing once. The data were also submitted as part of a second study, on T cells of mothers and their children. That paper notes: Every mother supplied over 8 million TCR beta CDR3 reads and every child approximately 2.8 million. Unrelated pairs and related pairs have their TCR recombination output shaped similarly by thymic selection.

This sequence joins TRBV29-1 and TRBJ2-1, with D possibly being TRBD2 (5 bases). The end of the DNA fits TRBJ2-7 better, so the J call may be wrong. The TCR originated in a woman aged 40 to 50 in good health. The sample comprised blood. The CDR3 nucleotides read TGCAGCGTTGAATGGCTAGCTGGCTCCTACAATGAGCAGTACTTC. Translation gives CSVEWLAGSYNEQYF.